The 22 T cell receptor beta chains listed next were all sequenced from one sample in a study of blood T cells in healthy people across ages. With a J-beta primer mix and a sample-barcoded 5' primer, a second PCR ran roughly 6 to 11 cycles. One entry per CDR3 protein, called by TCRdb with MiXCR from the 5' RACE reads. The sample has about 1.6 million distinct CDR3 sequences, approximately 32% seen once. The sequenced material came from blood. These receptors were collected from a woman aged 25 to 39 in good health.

The CDR3, as DNA: TGTGCCAGCAGCCCCTCGCTACAAGGGGATACGCAGTATTTT. This gives the protein CASSPSLQGDTQYF. The V and J genes are TRBV11-3 and TRBJ2-3; D is unclear. Trimming pared 5 bases from V and 6 bases from J, leaving 15 bases between. The germline CDR1 and CDR2 sequences are SGHNT and YENEEA. CDR3 length: 14 residues. The variable domain in full, completed from reference TRBV11-3 and TRBJ2-3, reads EAGVVQSPRYKIIEKKQPVAFWCNPISGHNTLYWYLQNLGQGPELLIRYENEEAVDDSQLPKDRFSAERLKGVDSTLKIQPAELGDSAVYLCASSPSLQGDTQYFGPGTRLTVL.

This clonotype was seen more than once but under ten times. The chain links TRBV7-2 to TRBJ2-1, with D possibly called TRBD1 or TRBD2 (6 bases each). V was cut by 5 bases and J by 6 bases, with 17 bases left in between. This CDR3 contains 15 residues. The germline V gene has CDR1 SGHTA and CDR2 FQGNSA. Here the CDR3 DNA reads TGTGCCAGCAGCCAGAGCCGGGGGCCAAGCAATGAGCAGTTCTTC. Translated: CASSQSRGPSNEQFF. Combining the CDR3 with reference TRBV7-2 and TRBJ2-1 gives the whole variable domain GAGVSQSPSNKVTEKGKDVELRCDPISGHTALYWYRQSLGQGLEFLIYFQGNSAPDKSGLPSDRFSAERTGGSVSTLTIQRTQQEDSAVYLCASSQSRGPSNEQFFGPGTRLTVL.

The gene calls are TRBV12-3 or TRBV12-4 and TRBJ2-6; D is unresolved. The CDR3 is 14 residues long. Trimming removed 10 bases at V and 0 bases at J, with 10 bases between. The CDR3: CAIKPSSGANVLTF. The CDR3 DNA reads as TGTGCCATCAAGCCAAGCTCTGGGGCCAACGTCCTGACTTTC.

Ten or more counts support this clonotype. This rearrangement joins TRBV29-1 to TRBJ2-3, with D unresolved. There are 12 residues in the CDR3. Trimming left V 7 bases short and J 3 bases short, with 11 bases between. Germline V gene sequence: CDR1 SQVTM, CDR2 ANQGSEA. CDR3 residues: CSAVPKTDTQYF. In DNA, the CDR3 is TGCAGCGCCGTTCCTAAGACAGATACGCAGTATTTT.

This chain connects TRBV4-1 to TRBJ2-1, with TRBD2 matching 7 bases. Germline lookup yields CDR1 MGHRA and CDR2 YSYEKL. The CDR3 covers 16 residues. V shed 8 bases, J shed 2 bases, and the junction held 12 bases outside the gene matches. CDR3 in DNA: TGCGCCAGCGGCCGAGACCCAGCGGGGACCTACAATGAGCAGTTCTTC. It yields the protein CASGRDPAGTYNEQFF.

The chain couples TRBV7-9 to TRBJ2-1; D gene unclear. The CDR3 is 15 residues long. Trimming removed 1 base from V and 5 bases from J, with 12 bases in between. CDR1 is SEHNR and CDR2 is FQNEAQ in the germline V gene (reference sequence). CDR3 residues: CASSLGRTLNNEQFF. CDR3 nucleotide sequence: TGTGCCAGCAGCTTAGGACGCACCCTAAACAATGAGCAGTTCTTC.

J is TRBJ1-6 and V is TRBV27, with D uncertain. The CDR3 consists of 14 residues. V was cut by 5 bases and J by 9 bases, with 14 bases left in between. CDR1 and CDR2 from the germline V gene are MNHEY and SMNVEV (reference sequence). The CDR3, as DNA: TGTGCCAGCAGTCTCCCTTCTATGGGTTCACCCCTCCACTTT. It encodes CASSLPSMGSPLHF.

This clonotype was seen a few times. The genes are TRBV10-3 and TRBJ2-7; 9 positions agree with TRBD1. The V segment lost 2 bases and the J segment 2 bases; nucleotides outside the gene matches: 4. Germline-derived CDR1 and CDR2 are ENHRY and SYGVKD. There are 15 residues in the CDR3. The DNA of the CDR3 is TGTGCCATCAGTGAGGGGACAGGGAGGGCCTACGAGCAGTACTTC. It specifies CAISEGTGRAYEQYF.

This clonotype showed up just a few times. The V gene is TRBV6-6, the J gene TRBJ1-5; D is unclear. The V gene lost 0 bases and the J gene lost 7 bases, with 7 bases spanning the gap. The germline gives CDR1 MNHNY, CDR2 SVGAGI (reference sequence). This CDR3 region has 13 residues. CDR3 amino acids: CASSYSNEQPQHF. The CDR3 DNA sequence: TGTGCCAGCAGTTACTCGAACGAACAGCCCCAGCATTTT.

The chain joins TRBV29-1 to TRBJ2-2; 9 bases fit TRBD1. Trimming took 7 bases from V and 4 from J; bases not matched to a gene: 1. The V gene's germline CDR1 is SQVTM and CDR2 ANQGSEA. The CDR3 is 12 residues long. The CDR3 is CSATGGTGELFF. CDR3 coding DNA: TGCAGCGCGACAGGGGGCACCGGGGAGCTGTTTTTT.

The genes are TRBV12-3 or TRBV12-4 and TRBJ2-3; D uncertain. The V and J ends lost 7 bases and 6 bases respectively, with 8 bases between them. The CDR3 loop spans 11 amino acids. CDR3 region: CASTRVDTQYF. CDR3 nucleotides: TGTGCCAGCACAAGGGTGGATACGCAGTATTTT.

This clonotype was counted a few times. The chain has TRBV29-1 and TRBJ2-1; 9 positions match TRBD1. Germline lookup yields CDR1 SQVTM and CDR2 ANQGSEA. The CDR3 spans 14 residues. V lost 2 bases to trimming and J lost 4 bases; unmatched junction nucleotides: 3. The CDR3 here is CSVERDREYNEQFF. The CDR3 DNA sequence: TGCAGCGTTGAAAGGGACAGGGAGTACAATGAGCAGTTCTTC.

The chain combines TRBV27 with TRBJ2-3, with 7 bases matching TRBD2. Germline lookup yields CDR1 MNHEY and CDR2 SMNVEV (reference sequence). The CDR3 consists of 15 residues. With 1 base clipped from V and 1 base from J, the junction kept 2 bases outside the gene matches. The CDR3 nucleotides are TGTGCCAGCAGTTTATGGGGGGGGGGCACAGATACGCAGTATTTT. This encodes CASSLWGGGTDTQYF.

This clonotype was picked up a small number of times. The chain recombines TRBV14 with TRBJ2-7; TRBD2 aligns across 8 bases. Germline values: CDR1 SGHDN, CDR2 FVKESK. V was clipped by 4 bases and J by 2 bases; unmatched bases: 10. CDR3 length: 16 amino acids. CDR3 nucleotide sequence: TGTGCCAGCAGCCCCCGACAGAGCGGGAGAGCCTACGAGCAGTACTTC. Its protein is CASSPRQSGRAYEQYF.

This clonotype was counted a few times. The CDR3 DNA reads as TGCAGCGTTCCAGGGGGGAGCACCGGGGAGCTGTTTTTT. Translating gives CSVPGGSTGELFF. The rearrangement links TRBV29-1 to TRBJ2-2; possible D gene TRBD1, 7 bases. The CDR3 runs 13 residues. The germline V gene encodes CDR1 SQVTM and CDR2 ANQGSEA. V shed 5 bases and J shed 4 bases, with 11 bases lying between them.

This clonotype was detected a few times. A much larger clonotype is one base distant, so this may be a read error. CDR3 amino acids: CAGSSRGYQETQYF. CDR3 in DNA: TGTGCCGGCAGCTCTCGCGGGTACCAAGAGACCCAGTACTTC. The rearrangement joins TRBV7-2 to TRBJ2-5; TRBD2 is a possible D gene (5 bases). Germline V gene sequence: CDR1 SGHTA, CDR2 FQGNSA. The CDR3 has 14 residues.

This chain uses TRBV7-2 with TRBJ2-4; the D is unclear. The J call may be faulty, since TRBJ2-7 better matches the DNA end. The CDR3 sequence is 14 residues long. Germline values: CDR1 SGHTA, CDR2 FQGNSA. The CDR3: CASSSDISTYEQYF. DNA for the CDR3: TGTGCCAGCAGCTCCGACATCTCTACCTACGAGCAGTACTTC.

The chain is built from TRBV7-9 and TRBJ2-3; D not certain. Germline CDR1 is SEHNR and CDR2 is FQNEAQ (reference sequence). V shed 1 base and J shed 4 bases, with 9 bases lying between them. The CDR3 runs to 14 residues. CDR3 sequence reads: CASSLDAVADTQYF. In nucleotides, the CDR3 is TGTGCCAGCAGCTTAGACGCGGTAGCAGATACGCAGTATTTT.

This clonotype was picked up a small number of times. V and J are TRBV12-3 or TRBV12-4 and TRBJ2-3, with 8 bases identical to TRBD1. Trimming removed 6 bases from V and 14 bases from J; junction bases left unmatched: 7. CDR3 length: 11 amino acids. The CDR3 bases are TGTGCCAGCAGGACACAGGGGGAGGTGTATTTT. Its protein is CASRTQGEVYF.

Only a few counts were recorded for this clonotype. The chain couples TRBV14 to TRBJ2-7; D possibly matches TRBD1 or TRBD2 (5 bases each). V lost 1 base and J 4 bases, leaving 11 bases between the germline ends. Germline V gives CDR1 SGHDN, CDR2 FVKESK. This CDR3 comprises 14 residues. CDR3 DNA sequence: TGTGCCAGCAGCCAAGCGGGACCCTCATACGAGCAGTACTTC. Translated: CASSQAGPSYEQYF.

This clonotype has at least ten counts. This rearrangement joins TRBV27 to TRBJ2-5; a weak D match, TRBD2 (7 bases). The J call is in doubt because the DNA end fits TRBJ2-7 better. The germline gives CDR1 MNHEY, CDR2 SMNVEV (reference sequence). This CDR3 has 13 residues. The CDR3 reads CASRGGGPYEQYF. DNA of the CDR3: TGTGCCAGCAGAGGGGGGGGGCCCTACGAGCAGTACTTC.

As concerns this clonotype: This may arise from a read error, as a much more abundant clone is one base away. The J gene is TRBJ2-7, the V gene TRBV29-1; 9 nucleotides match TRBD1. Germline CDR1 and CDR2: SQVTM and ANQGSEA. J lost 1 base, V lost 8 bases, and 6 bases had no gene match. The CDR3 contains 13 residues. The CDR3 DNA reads TGCAGCATACAAGGACAGGGGTCCTACGAGCAGTACTTC. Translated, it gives CSIQGQGSYEQYF.